These 32 T cell receptor beta chains share one sample of origin, sequenced in a study of PD-1 blockade in classical Hodgkin lymphoma. The method was immunoSEQ multiplex PCR; TCRdb's version includes in-frame clones alone and lacks a portion of them. The sample consists of roughly 100,000 clones, around 80% of them appearing once. Sample time point: cycle 4 day 1 (C4D1), after 5 to 7 weeks of nivolumab. Relapse was seen in all patients after autologous stem cell transplantation, and brentuximab vedotin exposure was variable. The specimen was peripheral blood mononuclear cells (PBMCs), collected before the fourth cycle of nivolumab. The receptors originated from a human donor with classical Hodgkin lymphoma.

This chain uses TRBV5-3 with TRBJ2-2, with D perhaps matching TRBD2 (5 bases). TRBV5-3 falls under the ORF class, with uncertain function. The length of the CDR3 is 14 residues. Deletions cut 2 bases from V and 4 bases from J, with 9 bases between. The CDR3 reads CARSFAGCTGELFF. CDR3 DNA: TGTGCCAGAAGCTTTGCGGGCTGCACCGGGGAGCTGTTTTTT.

The J gene is TRBJ2-7, the V gene TRBV11-3; D remains ambiguous. CDR1 and CDR2 (germline): SGHNT, YENEEA. V shed 5 bases and J shed 2 bases, with 4 bases lying between them. CDR3 length: 11 residues. The CDR3 nucleotides read TGTGCCAGCAGCCCCCCCTACGAGCAGTACTTC. Translating gives CASSPPYEQYF. Full variable domain (rest looked up from reference TRBV11-3 and TRBJ2-7): EAGVVQSPRYKIIEKKQPVAFWCNPISGHNTLYWYLQNLGQGPELLIRYENEEAVDDSQLPKDRFSAERLKGVDSTLKIQPAELGDSAVYLCASSPPYEQYFGPGTRLTVT.

This clone appeared once. The chain joins TRBV11-2 to TRBJ2-1; TRBD1 is a possible D gene (5 bases). The ends were cut back, 1 base at V and 9 bases at J, with 10 bases in the middle. From germline, CDR1 is SGHAT and CDR2 FQNNGV. This CDR3 is built from 13 residues. CDR3 nucleotide sequence: TGTGCCAGCAGCTTAGTCGGCAGGGCTGAGCAGTTCTTC. Translation: CASSLVGRAEQFF.

V usage is TRBV30 and J usage is TRBJ1-5; TRBD1 agrees at 7 bases. Germline-derived CDR1 and CDR2 are GTSNPN and SVGIG (reference sequence). CDR3 length equals 14 residues. V gave up 1 base and J gave up 4 bases; unmatched junction bases: 4. The CDR3 nucleotides read TGTGCCTGGAGTGGGGGACAGCGAAATCAGCCCCAGCATTTT. Its protein is CAWSGGQRNQPQHF.

This chain joins TRBV4-2 and TRBJ1-1, with no clear D. This CDR3 is built from 16 residues. CDR1 and CDR2 (germline): LGHNA, YNFKEQ. The V end was cut by 0 bases, the J end by 1 base, with 12 bases between. CDR3 sequence reads: CASSQDSPNANTEAFF. DNA of the CDR3: TGTGCCAGCAGCCAAGATAGCCCCAATGCGAACACTGAAGCTTTCTTT.

The J gene is TRBJ2-7, the V gene TRBV2; D is undetermined. This CDR3 contains 13 residues. Germline CDR1 SNHLY, CDR2 FYNNEI. V dropped 4 bases and J dropped 6 bases, with 13 bases sitting between them. The CDR3 reads CASSASRIGEQYF. DNA for the CDR3: TGTGCCAGCAGTGCGAGCAGAATCGGCGAGCAGTACTTC.

The genes are TRBV6-5 and TRBJ2-7, with 8 bases matching TRBD2. The CDR3 loop spans 15 amino acids. V was pared by 5 bases and J by 3 bases, with 9 bases of the junction left unmatched. CDR1 is MNHEY, CDR2 SVGAGI, per germline. CDR3 loop: CASSDLVAGSYEQYF. As DNA, the CDR3 is TGTGCCAGCAGTGACTTGGTAGCGGGGAGCTACGAGCAGTACTTC.

CDR3 coding DNA: TGCGCCAGCAGCCAACCGGGACTTGCCTATGGCTACACCTTC. It codes for CASSQPGLAYGYTF. The chain employs TRBV4-1 and TRBJ1-2; possibly TRBD1 for D (5 bases). V was trimmed by 2 bases and J by 4 bases, leaving 11 bases between them. The CDR3 loop spans 14 amino acids. The germline gives CDR1 MGHRA, CDR2 YSYEKL.

This clone was seen once. The chain links TRBV19 to TRBJ2-3, with 11 bases that match TRBD2. Germline V gives CDR1 LNHDA, CDR2 SQIVND (reference sequence). This CDR3 spans 15 amino acids. After removal of 4 bases from V and 4 bases from J, the junction contained 4 bases not matched to a gene. The DNA for the CDR3 is TGTGCCAGTAGTAACCCTAGCGGGGGGTCAGATACGCAGTATTTT. Translation gives CASSNPSGGSDTQYF.

The V gene is TRBV7-8, the J gene TRBJ2-7, with D unclear. V lost 2 bases and J 5 bases, leaving 7 bases between the germline ends. The CDR3 consists of 12 residues. Germline V lookup: CDR1 SGHVS, CDR2 FQNEAQ. CDR3 amino acids: CASSLIYHEQYF. CDR3 bases: TGTGCCAGCAGCTTAATCTACCACGAGCAGTACTTC.

The J gene is TRBJ1-1, the V gene TRBV28; 8 nucleotides align to TRBD1. The trim removed 5 bases at V and 5 bases at J, leaving 13 bases unmatched. The germline V gene has CDR1 MDHEN and CDR2 SYDVKM. This CDR3 spans 16 amino acids. The CDR3 sequence is CASSPPRGQGRTEAFF. Written as DNA, the CDR3 is TGTGCCAGCAGTCCCCCCCGAGGACAGGGTAGGACTGAAGCTTTCTTT.

The rearrangement joins TRBV28 to TRBJ2-5; TRBD1 might be the D (7 bases). The V and J ends lost 3 bases and 2 bases respectively, with 10 bases between them. The CDR3 has 14 amino acids. CDR1 MDHEN and CDR2 SYDVKM come from the germline V gene. The CDR3 loop is CASSFRGRQETQYF. The CDR3 nucleotides are TGTGCCAGCAGTTTCAGGGGGAGGCAAGAGACCCAGTACTTC.

The V gene is TRBV9, the J gene TRBJ2-5; a weak D match, TRBD2 (6 bases). Germline assignment: CDR1 SGDLS and CDR2 YYNGEE. The CDR3 length is 15 residues. V was trimmed by 0 bases and J by 5 bases, leaving 14 bases between them. CDR3 DNA: TGTGCCAGCAGCGTAGGAGCGGTTCGGGGGGAGACCCAGTACTTC. This encodes CASSVGAVRGETQYF.

The V gene is TRBV19, the J gene TRBJ2-7; possibly TRBD2 for D (6 bases). Trimming took 6 bases from V and 3 from J, leaving 15 bases between them. The CDR3 is 14 residues long. Germline V gene lookup returns CDR1 LNHDA and CDR2 SQIVND (reference sequence). DNA for the CDR3: TGTGCCAGTAGCGTCAGACTAGACGTCTACGAGCAGTACTTC. Translated: CASSVRLDVYEQYF.

This chain links TRBV10-3 with TRBJ1-1, with 7 nucleotides matching TRBD1. This CDR3 has 13 amino acids. The V segment lost 10 bases and the J segment 1 base; nucleotides outside the gene matches: 6. CDR1 is ENHRY and CDR2 is SYGVKD in the germline V gene. The CDR3 DNA reads as TGTGCCAACTCGGGACAGCAGAACACTGAAGCTTTCTTT. Its translation is CANSGQQNTEAFF.

V usage is TRBV6-1 and J usage is TRBJ1-3, with 7 bases that match TRBD1. The CDR3 is 15 residues long. The germline CDR1 and CDR2 sequences are MNHNS and SASEGT. Trimming removed 2 bases from V and 4 bases from J; junction bases left unmatched: 5. CDR3 protein: CASSEQGTEGNTIYF. The CDR3 DNA sequence: TGTGCCAGCAGTGAACAGGGGACAGAGGGAAACACCATATATTTT.

The chain carries TRBV29-1 and TRBJ2-3; D is unclear. CDR1 SQVTM and CDR2 ANQGSEA come from the germline V gene. The ends were cut back, 4 bases at V and 2 bases at J, with 10 bases in the middle. This CDR3 is 13 amino acids long. CDR3 coding DNA: TGCAGCGTTGTCCACAGCTACACAGATACGCAGTATTTT. Residues: CSVVHSYTDTQYF.

The J gene is TRBJ2-1, the V gene TRBV5-1; maybe TRBD2 (5 bases). CDR1 is SGHRS and CDR2 is YFSETQ in the germline V gene. The CDR3 totals 17 residues. V dropped 5 bases and J dropped 0 bases, with 18 bases sitting between them. CDR3 nucleotides: TGCGCCAGCAGGTCCTTACCCGGGGTCCCCTCCTACAATGAGCAGTTCTTC. Amino acid sequence: CASRSLPGVPSYNEQFF.

The rearrangement links TRBV6-5 to TRBJ2-7, with 10 bases lining up with TRBD1. The germline V gene encodes CDR1 MNHEY and CDR2 SVGAGI. This CDR3 is 12 amino acids long. The V and J ends lost 6 bases and 4 bases, in that order; junction bases with no gene match: 0. The CDR3 region is CASRDRGYEQYF. CDR3 bases: TGTGCCAGCAGGGACAGGGGGTACGAGCAGTACTTC.

This clone was recorded a few times. The V and J genes are TRBV7-6 and TRBJ2-1; D might be TRBD2 (6 bases). The V end was cut by 5 bases, the J end by 6 bases, with 14 bases between. CDR1 SGHVS and CDR2 FNYEAQ come from the germline V gene. This CDR3 contains 14 residues. The CDR3 loop reads CASSPFGGTNEQFF. In nucleotides, the CDR3 is TGTGCCAGCAGCCCGTTCGGGGGAACCAATGAGCAGTTCTTC.

This clone was seen at least ten times. V usage is TRBV6-6 and J usage is TRBJ2-1; 7 bases align to TRBD2. Looked up from germline, CDR1 is MNHNY and CDR2 is SVGAGI (reference sequence). The V gene end was trimmed by 0 bases and the J gene end by 14 bases; junction bases not matched to a gene: 10. The CDR3 consists of 14 residues. This CDR3 reads CASSYSPSGGPKFF. CDR3 nucleotides: TGTGCCAGCAGTTACTCGCCTAGCGGAGGACCCAAGTTCTTC.

For the CDR3, the DNA is TGTGCCAGCAGCCCCCCCCGGGGGGTCGAGACCCAGTACTTC. It is translated as CASSPPRGVETQYF. The rearrangement joins TRBV7-2 to TRBJ2-5; 7 bases match TRBD2. After removal of 5 bases from V and 5 bases from J, the junction contained 8 bases not matched to a gene. This CDR3 is built from 14 residues. Germline assignment: CDR1 SGHTA and CDR2 FQGNSA.

The rearrangement joins TRBV7-6 to TRBJ2-3; D gene uncertain. Germline V gives CDR1 SGHVS, CDR2 FNYEAQ. The CDR3 totals 14 residues. V gave up 1 base and J gave up 5 bases, with 10 bases separating them. For the CDR3, the DNA is TGTGCCAGCAGCTTAGGAGTTGCAGGAGATACGCAGTATTTT. It encodes CASSLGVAGDTQYF.

The chain has TRBV7-9 and TRBJ1-2, with no clear D. Germline CDR1 is SEHNR and CDR2 is FQNEAQ (reference sequence). Trimming left V 5 bases short and J 7 bases short, with 20 bases between. The CDR3 is 15 residues long. In DNA form, the CDR3 reads TGTGCCAGCAGCATACCCGGGAGCCCTACTGGTGGCTACACCTTC. This sequence encodes CASSIPGSPTGGYTF.

The chain recombines TRBV9 with TRBJ2-3; the match to TRBD2 covers 13 bases. With 2 bases clipped from V and 6 bases from J, the junction kept 6 bases outside the gene matches. Looked up from germline, CDR1 is SGDLS and CDR2 is YYNGEE. The length of the CDR3 is 16 residues. The CDR3 coding sequence is TGTGCCAGCAGCGTTGGACTAGCGGGAGAGGTCGATACGCAGTATTTT. It specifies CASSVGLAGEVDTQYF.

This clone was counted once. This chain links TRBV13 with TRBJ2-3; D is uncertain. This CDR3 spans 12 amino acids. Germline V lookup: CDR1 PRHDT, CDR2 FYEKMQ (reference sequence). Trimming stripped 4 bases from V and 3 bases from J, with 5 bases between. CDR3 sequence (DNA): TGTGCCAGCAGCTATAGGACAGATACGCAGTATTTT. It is translated as CASSYRTDTQYF.

The V gene is TRBV5-6, the J gene TRBJ1-4, with D possibly matching TRBD1 (6 bases). The V gene's germline CDR1 is SGHDT and CDR2 YYEEEE. Trimming cost V 3 bases and J 3 bases, with 12 bases left between them. CDR3 length equals 15 residues. CDR3 bases: TGTGCCAGCAGCTCCACAGGGACGGCTAATGAAAAACTGTTTTTT. Amino acids: CASSSTGTANEKLFF.

The rearrangement joins TRBV7-9 to TRBJ2-3, with D uncertain. The CDR3 consists of 13 residues. Between the trimmed V and J ends, which lost 4 bases and 5 bases, there was a span of 10 bases. Germline V CDR1 and CDR2: SEHNR, FQNEAQ (reference sequence). The CDR3 nucleotides read TGTGCCAGCAGCTACACGGAAGGAGATACGCAGTATTTT. Protein product: CASSYTEGDTQYF.

This chain uses TRBV5-4 with TRBJ2-1, with TRBD1 matching over 9 bases. CDR1 is SGHNT, CDR2 YYREEE, per germline (reference sequence). CDR3 length: 15 residues. V trimming: 4 bases; J trimming: 6 bases; junction bases outside the gene matches: 8. The CDR3 protein is CASSPRDRDPNEQFF. The CDR3 nucleotides read TGTGCCAGCAGCCCCCGGGACAGGGATCCCAATGAGCAGTTCTTC. The whole variable domain, filled in from reference TRBV5-4 and TRBJ2-1, reads ETGVTQSPTHLIKTRGQQVTLRCSSQSGHNTVSWYQQALGQGPQFIFQYYREEENGRGNFPPRFSGLQFPNYSSELNVNALELDDSALYLCASSPRDRDPNEQFFGPGTRLTVL.

The chain has TRBV19 and TRBJ1-1; 9 nucleotides align to TRBD1. Per the germline V gene, CDR1 is LNHDA and CDR2 is SQIVND (reference sequence). The CDR3 extends over 12 amino acids. J gave up 11 bases and V 3 bases, and 4 bases lay outside the gene matches. CDR3 sequence reads: CASSIGQGRAFF. The CDR3 region has the DNA TGTGCCAGTAGTATTGGACAGGGGAGGGCTTTCTTT. Full variable domain (rest looked up from reference TRBV19 and TRBJ1-1): DGGITQSPKYLFRKEGQNVTLSCEQNLNHDAMYWYRQDPGQGLRLIYYSQIVNDFQKGDIAEGYSVSREKKESFPLTVTSAQKNPTAFYLCASSIGQGRAFFGQGTRLTVV.

This clone was picked up a small number of times. This chain connects TRBV10-3 to TRBJ1-6; no definite D call. Deletions cut 11 bases from V and 9 bases from J, with 14 bases between. CDR3 length equals 12 residues. Germline values: CDR1 ENHRY, CDR2 SYGVKD. CDR3 loop: CAVGPIGSPLHF. The DNA of the CDR3 is TGTGCCGTGGGTCCCATTGGTTCACCCCTCCACTTT.

The chain is built from TRBV2 and TRBJ1-3; D might be TRBD1 (5 bases). The V end lost 5 bases, the J end lost 0 bases, and 8 bases lay between the germline ends. This CDR3 is 14 amino acids long. CDR1 SNHLY and CDR2 FYNNEI come from the germline V gene. This CDR3 reads CASSQGLSGNTIYF. The CDR3 DNA sequence: TGTGCCAGCAGTCAGGGTCTCTCTGGAAACACCATATATTTT. Drawing the rest from reference TRBV2 and TRBJ1-3, the complete variable domain is EPEVTQTPSHQVTQMGQEVILRCVPISNHLYFYWYRQILGQKVEFLVSFYNNEISEKSEIFDDQFSVERPDGSNFTLKIRSTKLEDSAMYFCASSQGLSGNTIYFGEGSWLTVV.